Below are 29 T cell receptor beta chains sequenced from a single sample in a study of technical replicates of blood from several donors. TCRdb keeps only in-frame clones here, not all; method: immunoSEQ multiplex PCR. In the table there are tens of thousands of clones, just under 97% of which are singletons. Material for sequencing was T cells isolated from PBMCs. The receptors derive from a human donor in good health.

This clone was seen a few times. The genes are TRBV2 and TRBJ1-1; D is ambiguous. V was cut by 2 bases and J by 0 bases, with 4 bases left in between. Germline V lookup: CDR1 SNHLY, CDR2 FYNNEI. The CDR3 has 13 amino acids. This CDR3 is CASSEHLNTEAFF. The CDR3 DNA sequence: TGTGCCAGCAGTGAACACTTGAACACTGAAGCTTTCTTT. Full variable domain (remainder filled in from reference TRBV2 and TRBJ1-1): EPEVTQTPSHQVTQMGQEVILRCVPISNHLYFYWYRQILGQKVEFLVSFYNNEISEKSEIFDDQFSVERPDGSNFTLKIRSTKLEDSAMYFCASSEHLNTEAFFGQGTRLTVV.

The chain links TRBV27 to TRBJ2-5; TRBD1 matches 8 bases. Germline V lookup: CDR1 MNHEY, CDR2 SMNVEV (reference sequence). There are 15 residues in the CDR3. V shed 5 bases and J 5 bases; nucleotides not matched to a gene: 10. The CDR3 region is CASSPPAGGSETQYF. CDR3 in DNA: TGTGCCAGCAGTCCCCCAGCAGGGGGCTCGGAGACCCAGTACTTC.

The chain links TRBV5-1 to TRBJ1-1, with D possibly matching TRBD1 (6 bases). With 3 bases removed from V and 7 bases from J, the gap between germline ends came to 16 bases. The CDR3 loop spans 14 amino acids. From germline, CDR1 is SGHRS and CDR2 YFSETQ. The CDR3 reads CASSWKTGPDEAFF. CDR3 sequence (DNA): TGCGCCAGCAGCTGGAAAACAGGGCCAGATGAAGCTTTCTTT.

The chain uses TRBV28 and TRBJ2-7; 10 bases match TRBD2. Germline V gives CDR1 MDHEN, CDR2 SYDVKM. Trimming cost V 2 bases and J 2 bases; bases outside gene matches: 12. The CDR3 covers 18 residues. CDR3 sequence: CASSLDKLGTSVTYEQYF. CDR3 in DNA: TGTGCCAGCAGTTTAGATAAGCTCGGGACTAGCGTCACCTACGAGCAGTACTTC. The whole variable domain, remainder taken from reference TRBV28 and TRBJ2-7, is DVKVTQSSRYLVKRTGEKVFLECVQDMDHENMFWYRQDPGLGLRLIYFSYDVKMKEKGDIPEGYSVSREKKERFSLILESASTNQTSMYLCASSLDKLGTSVTYEQYFGPGTRLTVT.

The rearrangement uses TRBV11-2 and TRBJ2-5; TRBD2 matches 9 bases. V dropped 2 bases and J dropped 5; count of bases not matched to a gene: 12. The CDR3 is 17 residues long. CDR1 and CDR2 from the germline V gene are SGHAT and FQNNGV. CDR3 DNA: TGTGCCAGCAGCTTACAACTCCTAGCGGGAAGTAGGGAGACCCAGTACTTC. Its protein is CASSLQLLAGSRETQYF.

The J gene is TRBJ1-1, the V gene TRBV6-4; the D gene is possibly TRBD1 (6 bases). The CDR3 length is 13 residues. CDR1 is MRHNA, CDR2 SNTAGT, per germline. Trimming removed 5 bases at V and 11 bases at J, with 18 bases between. The CDR3 region has the DNA TGTGCCAGCAGTTCCCAGGGGCCGCCCCCTGCTTTCTTT. Amino acid sequence: CASSSQGPPPAFF.

This clone was observed a single time. The V gene is TRBV25-1, the J gene TRBJ2-5; 7 bases are a match to TRBD2. Germline lookup yields CDR1 MGHDK and CDR2 SYGVNS. The CDR3 has 14 amino acids. The V gene end was trimmed by 4 bases and the J gene end by 3 bases; junction bases not matched to a gene: 5. This CDR3 reads CASSVRTRKETQYF. CDR3 in DNA: TGTGCCAGCAGTGTCCGGACTAGAAAAGAGACCCAGTACTTC.

The chain employs TRBV13 and TRBJ1-1; a weak D match, TRBD1 (6 bases). The CDR3 loop spans 13 amino acids. The V and J ends lost 5 bases and 2 bases respectively, with 9 bases between them. CDR1 is PRHDT and CDR2 is FYEKMQ in the germline V gene (reference sequence). The DNA of the CDR3 is TGTGCCAGCAGCGTCAGGGGAAACACTGAAGCTTTCTTT. This gives the protein CASSVRGNTEAFF.

This chain connects TRBV2 to TRBJ2-5; unclear D gene. Germline CDR1 is SNHLY and CDR2 is FYNNEI. This CDR3 is built from 13 residues. The V and J ends lost 3 bases and 3 bases respectively, with 8 bases between them. The CDR3 loop is CASSDSRKETQYF. In DNA form, the CDR3 reads TGTGCCAGCAGTGACTCTAGGAAAGAGACCCAGTACTTC.

The chain employs TRBV6-1 and TRBJ2-5; weak D call: TRBD1 (7 bases). The ends were cut back, 4 bases at V and 5 bases at J, with 17 bases in the middle. Germline lookup yields CDR1 MNHNS and CDR2 SASEGT. The CDR3 is 15 residues long. This CDR3 is CASSVWQGGGETQYF. CDR3 DNA: TGTGCCAGCAGTGTATGGCAGGGGGGCGGGGAGACCCAGTACTTC.

This chain's CDR3 is CASARMYEQYF. The CDR3 DNA reads TGTGCCAGCGCTAGGATGTACGAGCAGTACTTC. The genes are TRBV21-1 and TRBJ2-7; the table gives TRBD2 as D, unverified against the DNA. TRBV21-1 is a pseudogene locus. The CDR3 sequence is 11 residues long.

V and J are TRBV5-1 and TRBJ1-3; D gene unclear. Germline loops: CDR1 SGHRS, CDR2 YFSETQ. This CDR3 region has 15 residues. The V gene lost 5 bases and the J gene lost 0 bases, with 12 bases spanning the gap. The chain's CDR3 is CASSDPGNSGNTIYF. In nucleotides, the CDR3 is TGCGCCAGCAGTGACCCAGGCAACTCTGGAAACACCATATATTTT.

This clone was observed a few times. The chain employs TRBV6-4 and TRBJ1-5; tentatively, D is TRBD1 (5 bases). Trimming pared 0 bases from V and 6 bases from J, leaving 9 bases between. The CDR3 contains 14 residues. Germline values: CDR1 MRHNA, CDR2 SNTAGT. The CDR3 protein is CASSDSRASQPQHF. CDR3 nucleotides: TGTGCCAGCAGTGACTCCAGGGCCAGTCAGCCCCAGCATTTT.

V and J are TRBV13 and TRBJ2-7, with D uncertain. Trimming pared 0 bases from V and 0 bases from J, leaving 12 bases between. Germline CDR1 reads PRHDT; CDR2 reads FYEKMQ (reference sequence). The length of the CDR3 is 16 residues. CDR3: CASSLGPGHNSYEQYF. As DNA, the CDR3 is TGTGCCAGCAGCTTAGGCCCAGGCCATAACTCCTACGAGCAGTACTTC.

The chain couples TRBV4-1 to TRBJ2-1, with D hard to call. Trimming removed 1 base from V and 6 bases from J, with 10 bases in between. This CDR3 has 14 amino acids. Germline values: CDR1 MGHRA, CDR2 YSYEKL. The CDR3 sequence: CASSQAFRVNEQFF. CDR3 nucleotides: TGCGCCAGCAGCCAAGCCTTTCGGGTCAATGAGCAGTTCTTC.

This clone came up once. The genes are TRBV15 and TRBJ1-1; 9 bases line up with TRBD1. There are 15 residues in the CDR3. Trimming at V came to 0 bases and at J to 11 bases, leaving 10 bases not matched to a gene. The germline gives CDR1 LNHNV, CDR2 YYDKDF (reference sequence). The CDR3 region has the DNA TGTGCCACCAGCAGAGAAGCAACAGGGGGCGAGTGGGCTTTCTTT. Protein product: CATSREATGGEWAFF.

The chain combines TRBV5-4 with TRBJ1-1; maybe TRBD1 (5 bases). Between the trimmed V and J ends, which lost 0 bases and 3 bases, there was a span of 12 bases. Looked up from germline, CDR1 is SGHNT and CDR2 is YYREEE (reference sequence). The CDR3 is 15 residues long. The CDR3 sequence: CASSLAGVWDTEAFF. Written as DNA, the CDR3 is TGTGCCAGCAGCTTGGCGGGGGTATGGGACACTGAAGCTTTCTTT.

The chain employs TRBV19 and TRBJ2-2; tentative D call: TRBD2 (6 bases). Germline V gene sequence: CDR1 LNHDA, CDR2 SQIVND (reference sequence). V lost 6 bases and J 4 bases, leaving 27 bases between the germline ends. The CDR3 has 19 amino acids. The CDR3 region has the DNA TGTGCCAGTAGGCCAGTATCGGAGGGTAGAGACATTTCCACCGGGGAGCTGTTTTTT. This gives the protein CASRPVSEGRDISTGELFF.

The J gene is TRBJ2-7, the V gene TRBV6-5; perhaps TRBD2 as D (5 bases). Germline V gives CDR1 MNHEY, CDR2 SVGAGI. The CDR3 sequence is 14 residues long. Between the trimmed V and J ends, which lost 4 bases and 9 bases, there was a span of 19 bases. The CDR3 DNA sequence: TGTGCCAGCAGTTCCCGGACTTCGCTCACACGGCAGTACTTC. Its protein product is CASSSRTSLTRQYF.

The rearrangement joins TRBV18 to TRBJ2-7, with D possibly matching TRBD1 (7 bases). Germline CDR1 and CDR2: KGHSH and LQKENI. The CDR3 spans 21 residues. Trimming pared 0 bases from V and 5 bases from J, leaving 32 bases between. The CDR3 protein is CASSPPEVGGTVNNPGDEQYF. The DNA of the CDR3 is TGTGCCAGCTCACCACCGGAGGTAGGCGGGACAGTAAATAATCCCGGGGACGAGCAGTACTTC.

This rearrangement joins TRBV19 to TRBJ1-4; possibly TRBD1 for D (6 bases). Looked up from germline, CDR1 is LNHDA and CDR2 is SQIVND (reference sequence). Trimming took off 5 bases at V and 4 bases at J, with 14 bases between the two ends. The CDR3 covers 15 residues. Here the CDR3 reads CASSALGQFNEKLFF. CDR3 in DNA: TGTGCCAGTAGTGCCCTCGGACAGTTTAATGAAAAACTGTTTTTT.

This clone was detected only a few times. The chain couples TRBV14 to TRBJ1-2, with 7 positions matching TRBD1. Germline V CDR1 and CDR2: SGHDN, FVKESK. After removal of 1 base from V and 7 bases from J, the junction contained 9 bases not matched to a gene. The CDR3 runs to 15 residues. DNA for the CDR3: TGTGCCAGCAGCCAAGGGGGGGACAGCTATTTTGGCTACACCTTC. Amino acid sequence: CASSQGGDSYFGYTF.

The chain has TRBV28 and TRBJ2-1; TRBD2 aligns across 8 bases. J lost 8 bases, V lost 3 bases, and 21 bases had no gene match. CDR1 and CDR2 (germline): MDHEN, SYDVKM. The CDR3 runs 19 residues. CDR3 loop: CASSFSLAGLVGRAYEQFF. In DNA, the CDR3 is TGTGCCAGCAGTTTTTCTTTGGCGGGTTTGGTCGGGAGGGCCTATGAGCAGTTCTTC.

This sequence joins TRBV28 and TRBJ2-6; 8 positions agree with TRBD1. The CDR3 is 17 residues long. After removal of 6 bases from V and 1 base from J, the junction contained 8 bases not matched to a gene. CDR1 is MDHEN and CDR2 is SYDVKM in the germline V gene. CDR3 sequence reads: CASRWTGKVSGANVLTF. CDR3 nucleotides: TGTGCCAGCAGATGGACAGGGAAGGTTTCTGGGGCCAACGTCCTGACTTTC.

This clone came up once. This chain uses TRBV5-5 with TRBJ1-1; D gene uncertain. Trimming took 1 base from V and 6 from J, leaving 10 bases between them. This CDR3 is 13 amino acids long. CDR1 and CDR2 from the germline V gene are SGHKS and YYEKEE (reference sequence). The CDR3 coding sequence is TGTGCCAGCAGCTTGTATGCGGCCCCTGAAGCTTTCTTT. Its protein product is CASSLYAAPEAFF.

This sequence joins TRBV5-4 and TRBJ2-1, with 11 bases matching TRBD2. Germline loops: CDR1 SGHNT, CDR2 YYREEE (reference sequence). Trimming cost V 6 bases and J 7 bases; bases outside gene matches: 9. The CDR3 totals 15 residues. CDR3 amino acids: CASNPGLAEENEQFF. CDR3 coding DNA: TGTGCCAGCAACCCGGGACTAGCGGAAGAGAATGAGCAGTTCTTC.

The DNA of the CDR3 is TGTGCCAGCCGTGGCGGTTACACAGATACGCAGTATTTT. Translation gives CASRGGYTDTQYF. V gene TRBV11-2 combines with J gene TRBJ2-3; the D is unclear. Per germline, CDR1 SGHAT and CDR2 FQNNGV. Deletions cut 8 bases from V and 2 bases from J, with 11 bases between. The CDR3 length is 13 residues.

The chain is built from TRBV10-1 and TRBJ2-7; 8 nucleotides align to TRBD1. Per the germline V gene, CDR1 is WNHNN and CDR2 is SYGVQD (reference sequence). Unmatched junction bases numbered 6, after V lost 3 bases and J lost 2 bases. This CDR3 has 15 amino acids. The chain's CDR3 is CASSDWGTGTYEQYF. For the CDR3, the DNA is TGCGCCAGCAGTGATTGGGGGACAGGTACCTACGAGCAGTACTTC.

V gene TRBV29-1 combines with J gene TRBJ2-7, with 7 positions matching TRBD2. The CDR3 spans 15 residues. V was clipped by 6 bases and J by 0 bases; unmatched bases: 11. Germline V gives CDR1 SQVTM, CDR2 ANQGSEA. In DNA form, the CDR3 reads TGCAGCGTCTGGGGGGGAGCGGCGAGCTCCTACGAGCAGTACTTC. It encodes CSVWGGAASSYEQYF.